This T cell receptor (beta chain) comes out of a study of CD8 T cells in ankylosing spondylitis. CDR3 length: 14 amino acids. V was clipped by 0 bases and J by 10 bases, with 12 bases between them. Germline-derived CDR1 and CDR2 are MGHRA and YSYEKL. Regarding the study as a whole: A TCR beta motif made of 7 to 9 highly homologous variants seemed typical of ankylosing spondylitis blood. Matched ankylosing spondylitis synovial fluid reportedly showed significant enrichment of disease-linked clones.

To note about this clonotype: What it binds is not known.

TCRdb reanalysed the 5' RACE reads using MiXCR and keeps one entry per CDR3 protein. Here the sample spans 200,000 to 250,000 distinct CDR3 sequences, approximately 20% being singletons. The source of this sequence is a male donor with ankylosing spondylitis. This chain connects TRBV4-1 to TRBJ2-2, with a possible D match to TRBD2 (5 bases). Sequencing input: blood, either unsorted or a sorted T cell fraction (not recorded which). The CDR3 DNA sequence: TGCGCCAGCAGCCAAGATAATCCCCGGGAGGAGCTGTTTTTT. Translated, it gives CASSQDNPREELFF.